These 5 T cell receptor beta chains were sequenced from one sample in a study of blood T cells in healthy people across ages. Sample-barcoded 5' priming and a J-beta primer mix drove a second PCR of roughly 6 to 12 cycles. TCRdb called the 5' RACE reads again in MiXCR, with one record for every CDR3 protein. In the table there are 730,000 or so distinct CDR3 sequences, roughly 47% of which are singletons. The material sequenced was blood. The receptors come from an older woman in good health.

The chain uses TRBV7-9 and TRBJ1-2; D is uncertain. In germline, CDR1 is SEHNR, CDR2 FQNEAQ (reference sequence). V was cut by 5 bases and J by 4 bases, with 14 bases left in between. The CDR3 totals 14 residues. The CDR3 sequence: CASSPRAGLYGYTF. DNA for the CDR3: TGTGCCAGCAGCCCCCGCGCAGGACTCTATGGCTACACCTTC.

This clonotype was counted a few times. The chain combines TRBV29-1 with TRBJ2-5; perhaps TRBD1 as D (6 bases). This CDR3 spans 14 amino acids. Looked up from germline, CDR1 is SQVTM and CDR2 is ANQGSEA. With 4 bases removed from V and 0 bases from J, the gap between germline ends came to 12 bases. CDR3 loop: CSVAGHQYQETQYF. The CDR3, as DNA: TGCAGCGTTGCGGGACACCAGTACCAAGAGACCCAGTACTTC. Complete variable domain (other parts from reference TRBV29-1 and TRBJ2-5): SAVISQKPSRDICQRGTSLTIQCQVDSQVTMMFWYRQQPGQSLTLIATANQGSEATYESGFVIDKFPISRPNLTFSTLTVSNMSPEDSSIYLCSVAGHQYQETQYFGPGTRLLVL.

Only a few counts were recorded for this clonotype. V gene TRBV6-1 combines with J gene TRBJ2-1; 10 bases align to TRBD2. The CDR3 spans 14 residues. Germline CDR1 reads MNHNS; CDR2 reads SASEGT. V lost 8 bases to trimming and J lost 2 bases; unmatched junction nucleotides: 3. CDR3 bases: TGTGCCAGCGGAACTAGCGGGACCTACAATGAGCAGTTCTTC. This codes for CASGTSGTYNEQFF.

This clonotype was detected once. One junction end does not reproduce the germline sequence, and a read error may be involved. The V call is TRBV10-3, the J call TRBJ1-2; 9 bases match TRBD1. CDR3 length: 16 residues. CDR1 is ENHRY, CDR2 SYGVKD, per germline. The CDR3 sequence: CTISTGTGTVGLGYTF. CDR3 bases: TGTACCATCAGCACCGGGACAGGGACCGTTGGACTTGGCTACACCTTC.

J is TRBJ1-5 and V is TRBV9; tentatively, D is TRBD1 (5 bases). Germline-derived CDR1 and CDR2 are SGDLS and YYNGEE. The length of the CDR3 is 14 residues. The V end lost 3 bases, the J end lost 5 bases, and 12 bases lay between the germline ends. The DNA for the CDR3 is TGTGCCAGCAGCGCCCGGGACGGAGATCAGCCCCAGCATTTT. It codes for CASSARDGDQPQHF.